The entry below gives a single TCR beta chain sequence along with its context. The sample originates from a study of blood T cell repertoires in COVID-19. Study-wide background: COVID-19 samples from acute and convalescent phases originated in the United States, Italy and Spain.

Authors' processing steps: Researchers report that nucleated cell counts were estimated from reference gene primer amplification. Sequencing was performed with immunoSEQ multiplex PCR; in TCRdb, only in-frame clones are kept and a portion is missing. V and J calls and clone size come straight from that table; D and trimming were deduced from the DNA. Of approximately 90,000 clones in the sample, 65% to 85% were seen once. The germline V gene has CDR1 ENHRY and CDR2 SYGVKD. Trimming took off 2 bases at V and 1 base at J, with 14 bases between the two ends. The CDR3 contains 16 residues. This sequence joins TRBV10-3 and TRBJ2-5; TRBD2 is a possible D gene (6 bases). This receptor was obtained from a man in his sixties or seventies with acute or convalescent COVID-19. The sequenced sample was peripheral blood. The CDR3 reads CAISEAVASAQETQYF. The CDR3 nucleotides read TGTGCCATCAGTGAGGCTGTTGCTAGCGCCCAAGAGACCCAGTACTTC.